This TCR beta chain was identified in a study of T cells in Graves' hyperthyroidism and ophthalmopathy. Study-wide findings and caveats: Blood shared most expanded thyroid clonotypes above 0.001. The authors' 13 V-J model separated ophthalmopathy from stable hyperthyroidism.

Germline V lookup: CDR1 SQVTM, CDR2 ANQGSEA. The CDR3 runs to 13 residues. V lost 7 bases, J lost 4 bases, and 17 bases lay in between. On this clonotype: Its antigen remains unidentified.

It was uncontrolled infection, other autoimmune disease, pregnancy or lactation that excluded patients. Clinical symptoms, serum thyroxine, TRAb, thyroid ultrasound and orbital computed tomography established diagnosis. RNA transcripts provided the source from which TCR beta CDR3 regions were amplified. TCR CDR3 underwent first-round RT-PCR with the HTBI primer set. A single record per CDR3 protein comes from TCRdb applying MiXCR to the multiplex PCR reads. The sample lists 550,000 to 700,000 distinct CDR3 sequences; around 45% were seen once. The chain links TRBV29-1 to TRBJ2-7, with a possible D match to TRBD1 (7 bases). The sequencing input was peripheral blood or thyroid tissue (not recorded which). The clonotype originates from an adult woman with Graves' disease, either hyperthyroidism or ophthalmopathy (not recorded which). This chain's CDR3 is CSAQGGTVYEQYF. The DNA for the CDR3 is TGCAGCGCCCAAGGGGGGACAGTGTACGAGCAGTACTTC.